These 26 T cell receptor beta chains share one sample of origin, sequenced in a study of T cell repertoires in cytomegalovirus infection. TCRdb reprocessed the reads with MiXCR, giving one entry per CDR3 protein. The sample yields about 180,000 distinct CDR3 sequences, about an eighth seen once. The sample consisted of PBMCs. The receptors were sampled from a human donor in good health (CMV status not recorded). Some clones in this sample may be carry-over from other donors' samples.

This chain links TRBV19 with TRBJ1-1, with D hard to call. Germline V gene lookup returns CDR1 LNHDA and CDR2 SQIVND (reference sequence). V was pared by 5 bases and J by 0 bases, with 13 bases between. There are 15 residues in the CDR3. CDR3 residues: CASSSRGIVNTEAFF. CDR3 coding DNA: TGTGCCAGTAGTTCTCGGGGAATAGTGAACACTGAAGCTTTCTTT.

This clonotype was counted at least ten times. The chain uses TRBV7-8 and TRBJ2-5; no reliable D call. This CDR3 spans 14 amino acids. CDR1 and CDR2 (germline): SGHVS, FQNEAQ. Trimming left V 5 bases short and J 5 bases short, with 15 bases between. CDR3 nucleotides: TGTGCCAGCAGCCCAGTCGCGACGCGTGAGACCCAGTACTTC. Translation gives CASSPVATRETQYF.

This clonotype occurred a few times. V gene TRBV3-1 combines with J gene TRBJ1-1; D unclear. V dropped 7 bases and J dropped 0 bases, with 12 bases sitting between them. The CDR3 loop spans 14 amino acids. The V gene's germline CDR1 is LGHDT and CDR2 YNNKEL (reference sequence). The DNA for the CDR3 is TGTGCCAGCACCCTAGGCAGCATGAACACTGAAGCTTTCTTT. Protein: CASTLGSMNTEAFF.

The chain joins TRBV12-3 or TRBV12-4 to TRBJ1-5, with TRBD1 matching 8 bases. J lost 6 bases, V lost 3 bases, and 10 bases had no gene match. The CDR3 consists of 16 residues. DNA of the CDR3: TGTGCCAGCAGTTTCTCTTCAGGGGGCGCGGGTCAGCCCCAGCATTTT. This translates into CASSFSSGGAGQPQHF.

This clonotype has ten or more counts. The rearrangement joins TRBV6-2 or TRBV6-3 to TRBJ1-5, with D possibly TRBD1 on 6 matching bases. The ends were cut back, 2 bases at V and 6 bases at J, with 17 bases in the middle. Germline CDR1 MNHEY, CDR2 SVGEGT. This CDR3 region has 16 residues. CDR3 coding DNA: TGTGCCAGCAGTTACAAAGGACAGTTTTCGACTCAGCCCCAGCATTTT. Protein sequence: CASSYKGQFSTQPQHF.

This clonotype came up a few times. Here the CDR3 DNA reads TGTGCCAGCAGTCAGCCCATGGTAGGCAAAAACATTCAGTACTTC. It encodes CASSQPMVGKNIQYF. V usage is TRBV6-6 and J usage is TRBJ2-4; D unresolved. Trimming cost V 5 bases and J 3 bases, with 14 bases left between them. This CDR3 comprises 15 residues. Germline V gene data show CDR1 as MNHNY and CDR2 as SVGAGI (reference sequence).

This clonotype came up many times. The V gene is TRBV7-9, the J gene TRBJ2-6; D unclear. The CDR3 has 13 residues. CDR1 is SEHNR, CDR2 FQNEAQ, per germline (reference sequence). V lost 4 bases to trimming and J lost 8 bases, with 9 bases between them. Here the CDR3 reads CASSSPETNVLTF. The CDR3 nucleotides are TGTGCCAGCAGCTCCCCCGAGACCAACGTCCTGACTTTC. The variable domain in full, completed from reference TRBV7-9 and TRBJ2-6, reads DTGVSQNPRHKITKRGQNVTFRCDPISEHNRLYWYRQTLGQGPEFLTYFQNEAQLEKSRLLSDRFSAERPKGSFSTLEIQRTEQGDSAMYLCASSSPETNVLTFGAGSRLTVL.

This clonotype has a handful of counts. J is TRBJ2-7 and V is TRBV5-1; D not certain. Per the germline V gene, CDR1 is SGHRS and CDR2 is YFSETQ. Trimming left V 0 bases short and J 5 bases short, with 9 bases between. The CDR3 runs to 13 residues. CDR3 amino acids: CASSLGFNNEQYF. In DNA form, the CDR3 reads TGCGCCAGCAGCTTGGGTTTTAACAACGAGCAGTACTTC.

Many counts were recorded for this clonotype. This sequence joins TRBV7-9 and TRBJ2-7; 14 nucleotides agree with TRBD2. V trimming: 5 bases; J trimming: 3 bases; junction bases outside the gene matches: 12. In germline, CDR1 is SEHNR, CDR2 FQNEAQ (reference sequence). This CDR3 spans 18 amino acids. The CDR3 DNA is TGTGCCAGCAGCCCGACTAGCGGGGGGGAGCTGAAAGGCTACGAGCAGTACTTC. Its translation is CASSPTSGGELKGYEQYF.

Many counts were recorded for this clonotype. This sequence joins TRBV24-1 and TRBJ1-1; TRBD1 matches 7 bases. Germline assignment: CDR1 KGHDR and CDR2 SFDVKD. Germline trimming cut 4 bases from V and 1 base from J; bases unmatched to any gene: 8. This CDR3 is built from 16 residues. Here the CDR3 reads CATSDPQGGPNTEAFF. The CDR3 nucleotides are TGTGCCACCAGTGACCCCCAGGGGGGACCGAACACTGAAGCTTTCTTT.

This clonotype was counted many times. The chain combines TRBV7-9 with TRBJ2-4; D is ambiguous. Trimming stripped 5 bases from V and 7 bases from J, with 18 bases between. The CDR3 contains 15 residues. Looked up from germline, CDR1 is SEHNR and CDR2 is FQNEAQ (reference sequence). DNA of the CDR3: TGTGCCAGCAGCCCTCCATCTCCGGTTTGGAACATTCAGTACTTC. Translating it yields CASSPPSPVWNIQYF.

The CDR3 coding sequence is TGTGCCAGTAGTAAAGGACCCCCCGGACTAGCGGGAGGGCCGGGCGAGCAGTTCTTC. Translating gives CASSKGPPGLAGGPGEQFF. The V gene is TRBV19, the J gene TRBJ2-1; TRBD2 aligns across 15 bases. The junction had 17 bases not matched to a gene; V was cut back by 4 bases and J by 10 bases. The germline CDR1 and CDR2 sequences are LNHDA and SQIVND (reference sequence). The CDR3 is made up of 19 amino acids.

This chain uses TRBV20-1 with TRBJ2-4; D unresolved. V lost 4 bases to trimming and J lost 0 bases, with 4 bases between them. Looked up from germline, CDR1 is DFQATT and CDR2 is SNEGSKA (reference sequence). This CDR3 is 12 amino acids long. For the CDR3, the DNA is TGCAGTGCTAATGTAGCCAAAAACATTCAGTACTTC. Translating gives CSANVAKNIQYF.

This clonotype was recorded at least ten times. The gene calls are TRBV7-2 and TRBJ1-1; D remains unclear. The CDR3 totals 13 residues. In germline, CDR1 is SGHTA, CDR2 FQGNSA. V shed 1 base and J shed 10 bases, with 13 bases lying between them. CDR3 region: CASSLGQMAVAFF. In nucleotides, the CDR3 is TGTGCCAGCAGCTTAGGTCAAATGGCCGTAGCTTTCTTT. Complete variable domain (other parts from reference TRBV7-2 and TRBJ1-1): GAGVSQSPSNKVTEKGKDVELRCDPISGHTALYWYRQSLGQGLEFLIYFQGNSAPDKSGLPSDRFSAERTGGSVSTLTIQRTQQEDSAVYLCASSLGQMAVAFFGQGTRLTVV.

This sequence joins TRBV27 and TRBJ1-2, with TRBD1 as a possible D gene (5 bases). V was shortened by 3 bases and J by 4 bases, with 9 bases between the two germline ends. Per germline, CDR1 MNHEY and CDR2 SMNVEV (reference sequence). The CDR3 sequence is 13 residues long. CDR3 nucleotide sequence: TGTGCCAGCAGTTTCGGAGGGACCTATGGCTACACCTTC. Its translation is CASSFGGTYGYTF.

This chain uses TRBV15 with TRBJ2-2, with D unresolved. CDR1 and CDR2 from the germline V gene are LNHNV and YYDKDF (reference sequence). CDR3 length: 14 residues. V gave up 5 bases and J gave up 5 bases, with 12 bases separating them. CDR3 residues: CATSVRRRTGELFF. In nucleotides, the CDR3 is TGTGCCACCAGCGTACGACGTAGGACCGGGGAGCTGTTTTTT.

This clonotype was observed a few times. CDR3 sequence (DNA): TGTGCCAGCAGTCTCCTGCGCAGGACAGATACGCAGTATTTT. It encodes CASSLLRRTDTQYF. The V call is TRBV12-3 or TRBV12-4, the J call TRBJ2-3; D not resolved. This CDR3 region has 14 residues. The V and J ends lost 5 bases and 3 bases respectively, with 12 bases between them.

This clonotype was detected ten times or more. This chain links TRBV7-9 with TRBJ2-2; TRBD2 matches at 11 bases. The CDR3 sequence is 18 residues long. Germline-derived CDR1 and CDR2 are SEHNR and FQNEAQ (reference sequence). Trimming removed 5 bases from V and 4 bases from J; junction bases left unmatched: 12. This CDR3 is CASSPSSGRALGTGELFF. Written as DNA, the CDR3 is TGTGCCAGCAGCCCAAGTAGCGGGAGGGCTCTGGGCACCGGGGAGCTGTTTTTT.

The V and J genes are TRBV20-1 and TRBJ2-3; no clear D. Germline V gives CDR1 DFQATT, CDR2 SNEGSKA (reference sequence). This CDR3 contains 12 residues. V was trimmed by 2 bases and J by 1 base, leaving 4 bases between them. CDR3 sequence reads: CSARWGTDTQYF. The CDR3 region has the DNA TGCAGTGCTAGATGGGGCACAGATACGCAGTATTTT.

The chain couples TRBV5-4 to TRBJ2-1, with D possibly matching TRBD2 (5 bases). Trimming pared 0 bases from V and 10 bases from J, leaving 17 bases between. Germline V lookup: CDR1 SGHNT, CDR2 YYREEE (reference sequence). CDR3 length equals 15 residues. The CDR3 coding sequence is TGTGCCAGCAGCTTGGAAGGTGTAGGCTGGAGGGAGCAGTTCTTC. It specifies CASSLEGVGWREQFF. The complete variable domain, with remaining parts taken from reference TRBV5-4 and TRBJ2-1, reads ETGVTQSPTHLIKTRGQQVTLRCSSQSGHNTVSWYQQALGQGPQFIFQYYREEENGRGNFPPRFSGLQFPNYSSELNVNALELDDSALYLCASSLEGVGWREQFFGPGTRLTVL.

The CDR3 nucleotides read TGTGCCAGCAGCCCGACGGGACAGGGAAACACCGGGGAGCTGTTTTTT. Its translation: CASSPTGQGNTGELFF. The gene calls are TRBV7-6 and TRBJ2-2; 9 bases align to TRBD1. Germline-derived CDR1 and CDR2 are SGHVS and FNYEAQ. The CDR3 consists of 16 residues. J lost 2 bases, V lost 5 bases, and 6 bases had no gene match.

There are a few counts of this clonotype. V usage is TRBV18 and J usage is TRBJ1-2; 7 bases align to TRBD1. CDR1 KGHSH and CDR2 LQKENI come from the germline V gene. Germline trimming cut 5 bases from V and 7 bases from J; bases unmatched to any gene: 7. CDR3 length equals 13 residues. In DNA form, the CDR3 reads TGTGCCAGCTCATCAGACAGGGACACTGGCTACACCTTC. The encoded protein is CASSSDRDTGYTF.

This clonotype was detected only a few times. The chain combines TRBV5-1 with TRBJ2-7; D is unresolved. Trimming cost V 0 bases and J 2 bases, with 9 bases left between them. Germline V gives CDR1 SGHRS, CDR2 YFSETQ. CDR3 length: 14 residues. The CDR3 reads CASSLAAATYEQYF. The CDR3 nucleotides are TGCGCCAGCAGCTTGGCGGCGGCCACCTACGAGCAGTACTTC.

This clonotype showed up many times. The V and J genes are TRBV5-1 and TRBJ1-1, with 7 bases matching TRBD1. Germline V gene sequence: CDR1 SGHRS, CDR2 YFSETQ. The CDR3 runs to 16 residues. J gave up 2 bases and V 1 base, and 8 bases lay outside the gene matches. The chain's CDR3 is CASSLTAGGGNTEAFF. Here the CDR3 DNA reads TGCGCCAGCAGCTTGACCGCAGGGGGAGGAAACACTGAAGCTTTCTTT.

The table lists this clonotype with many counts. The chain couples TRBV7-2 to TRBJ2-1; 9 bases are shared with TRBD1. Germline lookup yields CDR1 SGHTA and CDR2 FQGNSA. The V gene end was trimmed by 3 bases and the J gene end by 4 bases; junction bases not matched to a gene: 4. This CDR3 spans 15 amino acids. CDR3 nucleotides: TGTGCCAGCAGCTTCGACAGGGGGGAATACAATGAGCAGTTCTTC. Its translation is CASSFDRGEYNEQFF.

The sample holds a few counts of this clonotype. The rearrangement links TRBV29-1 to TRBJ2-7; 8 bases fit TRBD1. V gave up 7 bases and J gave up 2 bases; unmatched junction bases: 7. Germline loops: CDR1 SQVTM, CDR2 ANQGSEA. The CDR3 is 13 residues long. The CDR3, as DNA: TGCAGCGGTTCATCGGGACAGGCCTACGAGCAGTACTTC. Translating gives CSGSSGQAYEQYF.